Below are 11 T cell receptor beta chains sequenced from a single sample in a study of blood T cells in healthy people across ages. It was with a sample-barcoded 5' primer and a J-beta primer mix that a second PCR of roughly 6 to 12 cycles was run. TCRdb fed the 5' RACE reads into MiXCR, producing one record per CDR3 protein. Altogether 1.5 million to 2 million distinct CDR3 sequences are present, roughly 52% being singletons, with the ten largest covering about 2.1%. Sequencing was carried out using blood. These receptors all come from a middle-aged woman in good health.

This clonotype was seen a handful of times. The V and J genes are TRBV7-9 and TRBJ1-1; 7 bases are shared with TRBD1. The J segment lost 1 base and the V segment lost 5 bases, leaving 4 bases of the junction unmatched. The germline gives CDR1 SEHNR, CDR2 FQNEAQ (reference sequence). The CDR3 covers 14 residues. CDR3 in DNA: TGTGCCAGCAGCAACCGGGACAGGAACACTGAAGCTTTCTTT. This translates into CASSNRDRNTEAFF.

The chain links TRBV7-9 to TRBJ2-5, with D possibly matching TRBD2 (6 bases). The V end was cut by 4 bases, the J end by 5 bases, with 14 bases between. The CDR3 is 14 amino acids. CDR1 and CDR2 from the germline V gene are SEHNR and FQNEAQ (reference sequence). The CDR3 protein is CASSSRLAWETQYF. The CDR3 coding sequence is TGTGCCAGCAGCTCGAGGCTAGCGTGGGAGACCCAGTACTTC. Using reference TRBV7-9 and TRBJ2-5 for the parts outside the CDR3, the full variable domain is DTGVSQNPRHKITKRGQNVTFRCDPISEHNRLYWYRQTLGQGPEFLTYFQNEAQLEKSRLLSDRFSAERPKGSFSTLEIQRTEQGDSAMYLCASSSRLAWETQYFGPGTRLLVL.

The CDR3 DNA sequence: TGTGCCAGCAGTTTAAGTAGGGCGGATACCTACGAGCAGTACTTC. Amino acid sequence: CASSLSRADTYEQYF. The chain links TRBV28 to TRBJ2-5; no clear D gene. The J call is doubtful: the DNA matches TRBJ2-7 better. CDR1 is MDHEN, CDR2 SYDVKM, per germline. The CDR3 covers 15 residues.

The chain links TRBV27 to TRBJ1-1, with 7 bases fitting TRBD1. The CDR3 is 15 amino acids. V was clipped by 1 base and J by 4 bases; unmatched bases: 6. Per the germline V gene, CDR1 is MNHEY and CDR2 is SMNVEV (reference sequence). For the CDR3, the DNA is TGTGCCAGCAGTTTATTGGGACAGTCGGGCACTGAAGCTTTCTTT. Translation: CASSLLGQSGTEAFF.

This clonotype was seen a handful of times. The rearrangement links TRBV6-2 or TRBV6-3 to TRBJ1-2; tentative D call: TRBD1 (5 bases). Germline V gene sequence: CDR1 MNHEY, CDR2 SVGEGT. This CDR3 contains 14 residues. Trimming left V 10 bases short and J 3 bases short, with 18 bases between. The CDR3 sequence: CAIRDPGRYYGYTF. CDR3 nucleotide sequence: TGTGCCATCCGGGATCCGGGGCGGTACTATGGCTACACCTTC.

A remark on this clonotype: Mismatch with germline at one junction end may stem from a read error. The rearrangement uses TRBV29-1 and TRBJ2-3; TRBD2 aligns across 7 bases. The CDR3 contains 13 residues. Germline loops: CDR1 SQVTM, CDR2 ANQGSEA. CDR3 sequence reads: CSVGEGRGDMQYF. In DNA form, the CDR3 reads TGCAGCGTTGGGGAGGGGAGGGGAGATATGCAGTATTTT.

This chain links TRBV9 with TRBJ1-6, with TRBD1 as a possible D gene (5 bases). V gave up 2 bases and J gave up 11 bases, with 11 bases separating them. The V gene's germline CDR1 is SGDLS and CDR2 YYNGEE. The CDR3 covers 13 residues. CDR3 loop: CASSVDIGPPLHF. As DNA, the CDR3 is TGTGCCAGCAGCGTGGACATCGGGCCACCCCTCCACTTT.

With respect to this clonotype: It may be a read error: a sequence one base away is much more abundant. The rearrangement joins TRBV6-5 to TRBJ2-7, with 9 positions matching TRBD1. The CDR3 totals 14 residues. The germline gives CDR1 MNHEY, CDR2 SVGAGI. The CDR3 DNA follows: TGTGCCTGCAGAGGACAGGGGTTCTCCTACGAGCAGTACTTC. Protein sequence: CACRGQGFSYEQYF.

This clonotype was detected a few times. The CDR3 sequence is CASSETGFIAEQFF. DNA of the CDR3: TGTGCCAGCAGCGAGACAGGGTTTATCGCTGAGCAGTTCTTC. V gene TRBV9 combines with J gene TRBJ2-1; 7 bases are a match to TRBD1. V was clipped by 3 bases and J by 9 bases; unmatched bases: 9. Looked up from germline, CDR1 is SGDLS and CDR2 is YYNGEE. The CDR3 runs to 14 residues. The variable domain in full, completed from reference TRBV9 and TRBJ2-1, reads DSGVTQTPKHLITATGQRVTLRCSPRSGDLSVYWYQQSLDQGLQFLIQYYNGEERAKGNILERFSAQQFPDLHSELNLSSLELGDSALYFCASSETGFIAEQFFGPGTRLTVL.

There are a few counts of this clonotype. The V gene is TRBV15, the J gene TRBJ2-1; a possible D gene is TRBD1 (6 bases). V lost 0 bases to trimming and J lost 12 bases, with 12 bases between them. The CDR3 contains 13 residues. Looked up from germline, CDR1 is LNHNV and CDR2 is YYDKDF (reference sequence). CDR3 residues: CATSREDLGGQFF. The CDR3 DNA reads as TGTGCCACCAGCAGAGAAGATCTAGGGGGGCAGTTCTTC. Full variable domain (rest looked up from reference TRBV15 and TRBJ2-1): DAMVIQNPRYQVTQFGKPVTLSCSQTLNHNVMYWYQQKSSQAPKLLFHYYDKDFNNEADTPDNFQSRRPNTSFCFLDIRSPGLGDTAMYLCATSREDLGGQFFGPGTRLTVL.

This chain joins TRBV27 and TRBJ1-6; weak D call: TRBD1 (5 bases). From germline, CDR1 is MNHEY and CDR2 SMNVEV (reference sequence). V dropped 7 bases and J dropped 7 bases, with 11 bases sitting between them. The CDR3 runs to 13 residues. The CDR3 sequence: CASIQGTNSPLHF. CDR3 coding DNA: TGTGCCAGCATCCAGGGCACGAATTCACCCCTCCACTTT.